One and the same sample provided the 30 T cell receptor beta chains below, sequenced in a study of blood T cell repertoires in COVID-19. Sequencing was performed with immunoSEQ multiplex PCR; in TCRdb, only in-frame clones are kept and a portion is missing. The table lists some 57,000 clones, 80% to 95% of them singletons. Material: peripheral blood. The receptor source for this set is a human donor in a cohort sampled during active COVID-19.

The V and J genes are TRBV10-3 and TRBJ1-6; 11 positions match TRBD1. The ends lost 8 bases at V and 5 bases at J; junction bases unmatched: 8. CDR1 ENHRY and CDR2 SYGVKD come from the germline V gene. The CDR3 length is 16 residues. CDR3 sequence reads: CAILGQGVRNNSPLHF. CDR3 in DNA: TGTGCCATCCTGGGACAGGGGGTTCGTAATAATTCACCCCTCCACTTT.

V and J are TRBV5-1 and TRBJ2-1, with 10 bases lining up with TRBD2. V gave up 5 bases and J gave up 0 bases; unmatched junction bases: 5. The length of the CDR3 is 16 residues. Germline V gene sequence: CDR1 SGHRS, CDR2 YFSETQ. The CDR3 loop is CASRSTSGASYNEQFF. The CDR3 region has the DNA TGCGCCAGCAGGTCAACTAGCGGGGCCTCCTACAATGAGCAGTTCTTC.

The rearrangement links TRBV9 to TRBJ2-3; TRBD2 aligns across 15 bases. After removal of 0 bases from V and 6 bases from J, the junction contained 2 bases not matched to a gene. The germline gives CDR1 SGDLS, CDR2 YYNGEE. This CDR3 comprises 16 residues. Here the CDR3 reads CASSVAGLAGGDTQYF. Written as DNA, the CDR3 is TGTGCCAGCAGCGTAGCAGGACTAGCGGGAGGGGATACGCAGTATTTT. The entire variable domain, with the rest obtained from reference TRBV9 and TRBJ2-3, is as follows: DSGVTQTPKHLITATGQRVTLRCSPRSGDLSVYWYQQSLDQGLQFLIQYYNGEERAKGNILERFSAQQFPDLHSELNLSSLELGDSALYFCASSVAGLAGGDTQYFGPGTRLTVL.

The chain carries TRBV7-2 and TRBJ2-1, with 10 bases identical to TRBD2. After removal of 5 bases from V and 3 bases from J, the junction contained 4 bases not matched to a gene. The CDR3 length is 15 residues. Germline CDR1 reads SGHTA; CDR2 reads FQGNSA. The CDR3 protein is CASSPVAGGYNEQFF. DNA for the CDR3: TGTGCCAGCAGCCCCGTAGCGGGGGGCTACAATGAGCAGTTCTTC.

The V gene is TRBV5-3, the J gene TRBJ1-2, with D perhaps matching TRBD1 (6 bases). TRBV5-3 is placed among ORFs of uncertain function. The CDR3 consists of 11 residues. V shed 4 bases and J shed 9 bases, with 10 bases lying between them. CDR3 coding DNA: TGTGCCAGAAGCAAAGGACAGTGCTACACCTTC. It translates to CARSKGQCYTF.

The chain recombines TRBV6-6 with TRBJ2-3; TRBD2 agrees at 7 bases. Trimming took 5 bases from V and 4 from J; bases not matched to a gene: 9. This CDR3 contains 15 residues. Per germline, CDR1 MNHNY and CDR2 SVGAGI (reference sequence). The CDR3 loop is CASSTAGPGPDTQYF. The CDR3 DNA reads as TGTGCCAGCAGTACAGCGGGGCCGGGACCAGATACGCAGTATTTT.

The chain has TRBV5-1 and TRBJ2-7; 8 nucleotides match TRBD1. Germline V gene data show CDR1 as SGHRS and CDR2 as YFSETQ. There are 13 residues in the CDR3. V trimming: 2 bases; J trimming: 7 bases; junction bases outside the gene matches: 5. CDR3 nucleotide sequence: TGCGCCAGCAGCTTAAAGACAGGGGTTGAGCAGTACTTC. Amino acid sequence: CASSLKTGVEQYF. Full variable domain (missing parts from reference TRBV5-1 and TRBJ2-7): KAGVTQTPRYLIKTRGQQVTLSCSPISGHRSVSWYQQTPGQGLQFLFEYFSETQRNKGNFPGRFSGRQFSNSRSEMNVSTLELGDSALYLCASSLKTGVEQYFGPGTRLTVT.

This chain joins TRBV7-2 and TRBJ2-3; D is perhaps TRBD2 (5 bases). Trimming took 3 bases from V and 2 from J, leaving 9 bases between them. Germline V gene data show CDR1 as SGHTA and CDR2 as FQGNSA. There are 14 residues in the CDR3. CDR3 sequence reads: CASSFTRDTDTQYF. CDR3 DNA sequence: TGTGCCAGCAGCTTCACTAGGGACACAGATACGCAGTATTTT.

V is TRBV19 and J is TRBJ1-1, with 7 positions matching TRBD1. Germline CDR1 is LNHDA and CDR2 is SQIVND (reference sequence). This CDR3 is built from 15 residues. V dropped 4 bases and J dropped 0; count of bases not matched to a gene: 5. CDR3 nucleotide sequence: TGTGCCAGTAGTACAAGCAGGGGGATGAACACTGAAGCTTTCTTT. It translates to CASSTSRGMNTEAFF. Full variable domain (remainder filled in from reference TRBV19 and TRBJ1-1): DGGITQSPKYLFRKEGQNVTLSCEQNLNHDAMYWYRQDPGQGLRLIYYSQIVNDFQKGDIAEGYSVSREKKESFPLTVTSAQKNPTAFYLCASSTSRGMNTEAFFGQGTRLTVV.

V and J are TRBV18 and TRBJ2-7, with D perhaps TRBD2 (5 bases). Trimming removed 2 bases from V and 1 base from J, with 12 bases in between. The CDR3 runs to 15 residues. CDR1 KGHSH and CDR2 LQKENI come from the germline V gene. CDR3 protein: CASSPKRAESYEQYF. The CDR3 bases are TGTGCCAGCTCACCAAAGAGGGCGGAATCCTACGAGCAGTACTTC.

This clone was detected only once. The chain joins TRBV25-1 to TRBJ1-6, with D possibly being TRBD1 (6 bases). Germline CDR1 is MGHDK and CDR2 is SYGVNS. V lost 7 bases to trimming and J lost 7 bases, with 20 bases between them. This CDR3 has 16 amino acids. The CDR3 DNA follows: TGTGCCAGCATGTCGGCCTCCGCCAGGGGAAATTCACCCCTCCACTTT. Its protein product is CASMSASARGNSPLHF.

CDR3 coding DNA: TGTGCCAGTAGACAAGGGACACCCACTAACTATGGCTACACCTTC. Its translation: CASRQGTPTNYGYTF. V gene TRBV19 combines with J gene TRBJ1-2; weak D call: TRBD1 (6 bases). The CDR3 covers 15 residues. The V gene's germline CDR1 is LNHDA and CDR2 SQIVND (reference sequence). V was pared by 6 bases and J by 0 bases, with 14 bases between.

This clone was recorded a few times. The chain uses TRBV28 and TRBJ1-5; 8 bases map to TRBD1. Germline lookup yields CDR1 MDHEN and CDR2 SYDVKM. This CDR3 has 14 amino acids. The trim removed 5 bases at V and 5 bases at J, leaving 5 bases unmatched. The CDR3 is CASSPGTGHQPQHF. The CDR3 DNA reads TGTGCCAGCAGTCCGGGGACAGGACATCAGCCCCAGCATTTT.

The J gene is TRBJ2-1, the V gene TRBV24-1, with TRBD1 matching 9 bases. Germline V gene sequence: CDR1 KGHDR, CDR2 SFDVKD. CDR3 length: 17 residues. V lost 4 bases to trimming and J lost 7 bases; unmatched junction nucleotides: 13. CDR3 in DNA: TGTGCCACCAGTGACCGCGCTTCAGGACAGGGGAAGAATGAGCAGTTCTTC. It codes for CATSDRASGQGKNEQFF.

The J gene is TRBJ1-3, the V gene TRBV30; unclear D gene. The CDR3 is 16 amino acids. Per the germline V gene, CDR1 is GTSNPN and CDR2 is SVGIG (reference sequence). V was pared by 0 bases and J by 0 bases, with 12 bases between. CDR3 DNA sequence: TGTGCCTGGAGTGTCCAGAATTACGCCTCTGGAAACACCATATATTTT. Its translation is CAWSVQNYASGNTIYF.

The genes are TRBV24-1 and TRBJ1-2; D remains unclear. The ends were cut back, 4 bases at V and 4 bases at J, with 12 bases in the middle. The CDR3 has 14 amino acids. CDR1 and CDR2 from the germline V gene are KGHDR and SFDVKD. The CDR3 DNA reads TGTGCCACCAGTGACCCCGCACTCGCCTATGGCTACACCTTC. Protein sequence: CATSDPALAYGYTF.

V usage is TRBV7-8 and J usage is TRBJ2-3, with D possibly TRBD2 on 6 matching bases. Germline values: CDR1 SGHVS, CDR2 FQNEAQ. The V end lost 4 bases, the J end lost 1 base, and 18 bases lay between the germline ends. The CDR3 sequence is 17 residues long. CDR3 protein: CASSYPDRASGTDTQYF. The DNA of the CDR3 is TGTGCCAGCAGCTATCCGGATAGGGCTAGCGGCACAGATACGCAGTATTTT.

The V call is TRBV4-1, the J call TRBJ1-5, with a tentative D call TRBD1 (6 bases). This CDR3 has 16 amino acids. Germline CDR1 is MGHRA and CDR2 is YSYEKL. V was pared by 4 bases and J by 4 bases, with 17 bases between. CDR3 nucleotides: TGCGCCAGCAGCCGCACCATTCTGAGGGGGAATCAGCCCCAGCATTTT. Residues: CASSRTILRGNQPQHF.

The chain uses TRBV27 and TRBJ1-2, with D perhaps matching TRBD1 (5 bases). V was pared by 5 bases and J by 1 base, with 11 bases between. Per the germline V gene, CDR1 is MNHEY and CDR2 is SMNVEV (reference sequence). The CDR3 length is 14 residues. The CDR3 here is CASSTGGINYGYTF. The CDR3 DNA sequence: TGTGCCAGCAGTACAGGTGGAATTAACTATGGCTACACCTTC.

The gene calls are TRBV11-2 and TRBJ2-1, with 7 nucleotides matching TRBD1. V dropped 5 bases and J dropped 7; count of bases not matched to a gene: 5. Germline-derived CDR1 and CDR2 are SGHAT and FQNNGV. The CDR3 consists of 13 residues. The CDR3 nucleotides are TGTGCCAGCAGCCAACAGGGGACGAATGAGCAGTTCTTC. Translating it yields CASSQQGTNEQFF. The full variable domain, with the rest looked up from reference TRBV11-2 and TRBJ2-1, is EAGVAQSPRYKIIEKRQSVAFWCNPISGHATLYWYQQILGQGPKLLIQFQNNGVVDDSQLPKDRFSAERLKGVDSTLKIQPAKLEDSAVYLCASSQQGTNEQFFGPGTRLTVL.

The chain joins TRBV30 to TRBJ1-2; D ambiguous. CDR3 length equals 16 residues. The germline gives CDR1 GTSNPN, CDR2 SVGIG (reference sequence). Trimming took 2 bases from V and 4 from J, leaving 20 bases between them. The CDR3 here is CAWSTPFEALGYGYTF. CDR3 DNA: TGTGCCTGGAGTACCCCGTTTGAGGCTTTGGGCTATGGCTACACCTTC.

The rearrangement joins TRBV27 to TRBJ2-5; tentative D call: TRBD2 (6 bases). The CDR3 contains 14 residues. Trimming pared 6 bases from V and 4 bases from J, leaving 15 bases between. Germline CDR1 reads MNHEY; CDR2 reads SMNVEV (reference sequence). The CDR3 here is CASRGGWVGETQYF. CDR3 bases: TGTGCCAGCAGGGGGGGATGGGTAGGAGAGACCCAGTACTTC.

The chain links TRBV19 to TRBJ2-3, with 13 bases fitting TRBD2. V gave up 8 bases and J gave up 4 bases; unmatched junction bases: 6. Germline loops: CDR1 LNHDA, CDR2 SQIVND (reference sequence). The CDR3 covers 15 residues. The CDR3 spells CASQRTSGSSDTQYF. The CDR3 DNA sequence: TGTGCCAGTCAACGGACTAGCGGGAGTTCAGATACGCAGTATTTT. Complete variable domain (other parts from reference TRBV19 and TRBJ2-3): DGGITQSPKYLFRKEGQNVTLSCEQNLNHDAMYWYRQDPGQGLRLIYYSQIVNDFQKGDIAEGYSVSREKKESFPLTVTSAQKNPTAFYLCASQRTSGSSDTQYFGPGTRLTVL.

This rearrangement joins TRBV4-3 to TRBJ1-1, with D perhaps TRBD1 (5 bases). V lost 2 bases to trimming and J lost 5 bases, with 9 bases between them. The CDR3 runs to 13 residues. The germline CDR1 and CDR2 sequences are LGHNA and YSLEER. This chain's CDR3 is CASSQPGGTEAFF. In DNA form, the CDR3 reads TGCGCCAGCAGCCAACCTGGGGGGACTGAAGCTTTCTTT.

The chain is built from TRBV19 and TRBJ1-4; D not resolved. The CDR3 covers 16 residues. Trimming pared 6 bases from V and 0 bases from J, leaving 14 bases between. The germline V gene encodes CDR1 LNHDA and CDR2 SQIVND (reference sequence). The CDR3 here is CASRYRPRATNEKLFF. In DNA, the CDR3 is TGTGCCAGTAGATACCGACCTCGGGCAACTAATGAAAAACTGTTTTTT.

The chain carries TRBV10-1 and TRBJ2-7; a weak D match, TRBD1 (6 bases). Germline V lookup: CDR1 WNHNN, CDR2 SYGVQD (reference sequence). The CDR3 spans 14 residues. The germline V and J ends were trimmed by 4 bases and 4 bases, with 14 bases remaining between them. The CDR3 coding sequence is TGCGCCAGCAGTGGGGGCAGGGGTAAGTACGAGCAGTACTTC. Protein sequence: CASSGGRGKYEQYF.

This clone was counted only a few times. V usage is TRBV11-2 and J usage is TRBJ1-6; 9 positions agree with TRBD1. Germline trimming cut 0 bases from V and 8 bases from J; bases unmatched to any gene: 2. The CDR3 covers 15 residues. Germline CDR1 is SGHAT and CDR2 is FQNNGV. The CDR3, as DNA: TGTGCCAGCAGCTTAGACGGGACAGGGTATTCACCCCTCCACTTT. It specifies CASSLDGTGYSPLHF.

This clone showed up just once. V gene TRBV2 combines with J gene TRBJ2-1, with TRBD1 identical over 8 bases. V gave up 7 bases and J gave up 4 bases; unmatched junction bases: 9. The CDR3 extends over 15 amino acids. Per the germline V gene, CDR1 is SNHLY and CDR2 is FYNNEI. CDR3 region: CASNTDRGGYNEQFF. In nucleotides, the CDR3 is TGTGCCAGCAATACTGACAGGGGAGGATACAATGAGCAGTTCTTC.

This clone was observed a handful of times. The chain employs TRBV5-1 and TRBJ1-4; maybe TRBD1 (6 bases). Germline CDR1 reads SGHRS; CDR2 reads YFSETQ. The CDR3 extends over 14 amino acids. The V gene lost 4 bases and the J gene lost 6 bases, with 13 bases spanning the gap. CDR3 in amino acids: CASSADRRYEKLFF. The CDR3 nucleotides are TGCGCCAGCAGCGCTGACAGGCGTTATGAAAAACTGTTTTTT.

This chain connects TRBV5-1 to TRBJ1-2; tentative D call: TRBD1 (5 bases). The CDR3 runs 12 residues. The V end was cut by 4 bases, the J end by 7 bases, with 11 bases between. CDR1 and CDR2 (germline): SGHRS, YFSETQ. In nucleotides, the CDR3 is TGCGCCAGCAGCAAGGACACACCTGGCTACACCTTC. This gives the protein CASSKDTPGYTF.